A selection of T cell receptor beta chains follows, all from one sample in a study of blood T cell repertoires in COVID-19. Measured with immunoSEQ multiplex PCR; TCRdb has only the in-frame clones, and not every one. The top ten clones hold 9.5% to 13% of a sample with about 12,000 clones, 55% to 85% of them seen once. Source material: peripheral blood. The receptors stem from a man aged 55 to 70 with COVID-19, enrolled during active disease. Both conserved end residues are part of each CDR3. The order of the fields is CDR3 protein, CDR3 DNA, clone size, J gene, V gene, CDR3 length, D gene. D genes are given only for firm matches. Size is omitted from some rows. Given values are once, few, many or a class for expanded clones.

CDR3: CATSGTGGEQQFF
DNA: TGTGCCACCTCCGGGACAGGGGGAGAACAGCAGTTCTTC
size: NA
J: TRBJ2-1
V: TRBV24-1
length: 13
D: TRBD1

CDR3: CASSLRRTSGVWGEQFF
DNA: TGTGCCAGCAGCTTGAGGCGGACTAGCGGGGTCTGGGGAGAGCAGTTCTTC
size: NA
J: TRBJ2-1
V: TRBV5-6
length: 17
D: TRBD2

CDR3: CAIRRYNEQFF
DNA: TGTGCCATTAGGCGGTACAATGAGCAGTTCTTC
size: NA
J: TRBJ2-1
V: TRBV27
length: 11
D: NA

CDR3: CASSWTGTLNTGELFF
DNA: TGTGCCAGCAGCTGGACCGGGACACTAAACACCGGGGAGCTGTTTTTT
size: NA
J: TRBJ2-2
V: TRBV7-6
length: 16
D: NA

CDR3: CASSSGAPIWNTEAFF
DNA: TGTGCCAGTAGTTCAGGGGCCCCGATTTGGAACACTGAAGCTTTCTTT
size: NA
J: TRBJ1-1
V: TRBV19
length: 16
D: NA

CDR3: CASSQDRAYEQYF
DNA: TGTGCCAGCAGTCAGGACAGGGCCTACGAGCAGTACTTC
size: few
J: TRBJ2-7
V: TRBV7-8
length: 13
D: TRBD1

CDR3: CASSESRNTGELFF
DNA: TGTGCCAGCAGCGAGAGTCGGAACACCGGGGAGCTGTTTTTT
size: NA
J: TRBJ2-2
V: TRBV5-4
length: 14
D: NA

CDR3: CATSAPGPQGNWADTQYF
DNA: TGTGCCACCAGTGCCCCTGGGCCACAGGGTAACTGGGCAGATACGCAGTATTTT
size: NA
J: TRBJ2-3
V: TRBV24-1
length: 18
D: NA

CDR3: CASSPMPGTNTGELFF
DNA: TGTGCCAGCAGCCCTATGCCGGGAACCAACACCGGGGAGCTGTTTTTT
size: few
J: TRBJ2-2
V: TRBV4-2
length: 16
D: NA

CDR3: CASSLGSRGMSGNTIYF
DNA: TGTGCCAGCAGCTTAGGGTCCAGGGGAATGTCTGGAAACACCATATATTTT
size: NA
J: TRBJ1-3
V: TRBV7-9
length: 17
D: NA

CDR3: CASSPPRTSYEQYF
DNA: TGTGCCAGCAGCCCCCCGAGGACAAGCTACGAGCAGTACTTC
size: NA
J: TRBJ2-7
V: TRBV5-5
length: 14
D: NA

CDR3: CASSHWGRERPYTDTQYF
DNA: TGTGCCAGCAGCCATTGGGGGCGGGAGAGGCCCTACACAGATACGCAGTATTTT
size: NA
J: TRBJ2-3
V: TRBV7-2
length: 18
D: NA

CDR3: CASSPRTGELFF
DNA: TGTGCCAGTAGCCCTCGCACCGGGGAGCTGTTTTTT
size: NA
J: TRBJ2-2
V: TRBV19
length: 12
D: NA

CDR3: CASSVDLGYSSSGNTIYF
DNA: TGTGCCAGCAGCGTAGATCTTGGGTACAGCAGCTCTGGAAACACCATATATTTT
size: NA
J: TRBJ1-3
V: TRBV9
length: 18
D: NA

CDR3: CASGAARNTEAFF
DNA: TGTGCCAGCGGGGCAGCGAGGAACACTGAAGCTTTCTTT
size: medium-sized
J: TRBJ1-1
V: TRBV12-3/TRBV12-4
length: 13
D: NA

CDR3: CAIRVGSSYEQYF
DNA: TGTGCCATCCGGGTCGGCTCCTCCTACGAGCAGTACTTC
size: NA
J: TRBJ2-7
V: TRBV10-3
length: 13
D: NA

CDR3: CASSLLAGAGNEQFF
DNA: TGTGCCAGCAGCTTACTAGCGGGGGCGGGGAATGAGCAGTTCTTC
size: once
J: TRBJ2-1
V: TRBV13
length: 15
D: TRBD2

CDR3: CASSLALSDSLTGELFF
DNA: TGTGCCAGCAGCTTGGCGCTATCGGACAGCCTCACCGGGGAGCTGTTTTTT
size: NA
J: TRBJ2-2
V: TRBV5-8
length: 17
D: NA

CDR3: CASSYTGKGVGYTF
DNA: TGTGCCAGCAGCTACACCGGGAAGGGAGTTGGCTACACCTTC
size: few
J: TRBJ1-2
V: TRBV14
length: 14
D: NA

CDR3: CAIRQDKGNEKLFF
DNA: TGTGCCATCAGGCAGGACAAGGGGAATGAAAAACTGTTTTTT
size: once
J: TRBJ1-4
V: TRBV10-3
length: 14
D: NA

CDR3: CAWSGWLDTQYF
DNA: TGTGCCTGGAGTGGTTGGCTAGATACGCAGTATTTT
size: once
J: TRBJ2-3
V: TRBV30
length: 12
D: NA

CDR3: CATSETSGGSYNEQFF
DNA: TGTGCCACCAGTGAAACTAGCGGGGGATCCTACAATGAGCAGTTCTTC
size: few
J: TRBJ2-1
V: TRBV24-1
length: 16
D: TRBD2

CDR3: CASSQSFTVGGDYNEQFF
DNA: TGCGCCAGCAGTCAATCGTTTACTGTTGGGGGGGATTACAATGAGCAGTTCTTC
size: NA
J: TRBJ2-1
V: TRBV23-1
length: 18
D: TRBD2

CDR3: CASSLTGGGNTIYF
DNA: TGTGCCAGCAGTTTAACGGGGGGTGGAAACACCATATATTTT
size: NA
J: TRBJ1-3
V: TRBV28
length: 14
D: NA

CDR3: CASSPDRGDADTQYF
DNA: TGCGCCAGCAGCCCCGACAGGGGGGATGCAGATACGCAGTATTTT
size: NA
J: TRBJ2-3
V: TRBV5-1
length: 15
D: TRBD1

CDR3: CASSKVEWQGASNQPQHF
DNA: TGTGCCAGCAGCAAAGTGGAGTGGCAGGGGGCGAGCAATCAGCCCCAGCATTTT
size: NA
J: TRBJ1-5
V: TRBV21-1
length: 18
D: NA

CDR3: CASSQAYGKWSEAFF
DNA: TGTGCCAGCAGCCAAGCGTACGGGAAATGGAGTGAAGCTTTCTTT
size: NA
J: TRBJ1-1
V: TRBV3-1/TRBV3-2
length: 15
D: NA

CDR3: CASSYSDRFSYEQYF
DNA: TGTGCCAGCAGTTACTCCGACAGGTTTTCCTACGAGCAGTACTTC
size: NA
J: TRBJ2-7
V: TRBV6-5
length: 15
D: NA

CDR3: CASSERSKGNTIYF
DNA: TGTGCCAGCAGCGAAAGGAGTAAGGGAAACACCATATATTTT
size: NA
J: TRBJ1-3
V: TRBV11-3
length: 14
D: NA

CDR3: CASSLAYEQYF
DNA: TGTGCCAGCAGCCTCGCCTACGAGCAGTACTTC
size: NA
J: TRBJ2-7
V: TRBV28
length: 11
D: NA

CDR3: CASSKGGQPYGYTF
DNA: TGTGCCAGCAGTAAGGGGGGGCAGCCTTATGGCTACACCTTC
size: NA
J: TRBJ1-2
V: TRBV6-5
length: 14
D: NA

CDR3: CASSLFDRSYTF
DNA: TGTGCCAGCAGTTTATTTGACAGGAGCTACACCTTC
size: NA
J: TRBJ1-2
V: TRBV28
length: 12
D: NA

CDR3: CAIRGGTGSYNEQFF
DNA: TGTGCCATCAGGGGAGGGACAGGATCCTACAATGAGCAGTTCTTC
size: few
J: TRBJ2-1
V: TRBV10-3
length: 15
D: NA

CDR3: CASSYTRENYGYTF
DNA: TGTGCCAGCAGTTACACAAGGGAGAACTATGGCTACACCTTC
size: NA
J: TRBJ1-2
V: TRBV6-2/TRBV6-3
length: 14
D: NA

CDR3: CASSLDRGRGYTF
DNA: TGTGCCAGCAGCCTTGACAGGGGACGGGGCTACACCTTC
size: NA
J: TRBJ1-2
V: TRBV7-9
length: 13
D: TRBD1

CDR3: CAWSVGGKAEAFF
DNA: TGTGCCTGGAGTGTAGGCGGGAAGGCTGAAGCTTTCTTT
size: NA
J: TRBJ1-1
V: TRBV30
length: 13
D: NA

CDR3: CASSLDPPGQSYGYTF
DNA: TGCGCCAGCAGCTTGGACCCTCCGGGACAGAGCTATGGCTACACCTTC
size: NA
J: TRBJ1-2
V: TRBV5-1
length: 16
D: TRBD1

CDR3: CASRGQGSYEQYF
DNA: TGTGCCAGCAGGGGACAGGGTTCCTACGAGCAGTACTTC
size: NA
J: TRBJ2-7
V: TRBV28
length: 13
D: TRBD1

CDR3: CASSQDTTGGRVSKNIQYF
DNA: TGTGCCAGCAGCCAAGATACGACAGGGGGCCGGGTAAGCAAAAACATTCAGTACTTC
size: NA
J: TRBJ2-4
V: TRBV4-2
length: 19
D: TRBD1

CDR3: CASSYQDSHSGNTIYF
DNA: TGCGCCAGCAGCTACCAGGACAGTCACTCTGGAAACACCATATATTTT
size: NA
J: TRBJ1-3
V: TRBV5-1
length: 16
D: NA

CDR3: CASSRDRAKNIQYF
DNA: TGTGCCAGCAGCCGCGACAGAGCCAAAAACATTCAGTACTTC
size: NA
J: TRBJ2-4
V: TRBV6-2/TRBV6-3
length: 14
D: NA

CDR3: CASSLGSGGTNTGELFF
DNA: TGTGCCAGCAGCTTAGGTTCCGGCGGGACGAACACCGGGGAGCTGTTTTTT
size: NA
J: TRBJ2-2
V: TRBV7-3
length: 17
D: NA

CDR3: CASSPMGRETQYF
DNA: TGCGCCAGCAGCCCCATGGGGCGGGAGACCCAGTACTTC
size: few
J: TRBJ2-5
V: TRBV4-1
length: 13
D: NA

CDR3: CASSLGGRGMTEAFF
DNA: TGTGCCAGCAGCTTAGGAGGCAGGGGGATGACTGAAGCTTTCTTT
size: few
J: TRBJ1-1
V: TRBV7-9
length: 15
D: TRBD1

CDR3: CASSYGWTGNEKLFF
DNA: TGTGCCAGCAGCTACGGGTGGACAGGGAATGAAAAACTGTTTTTT
size: NA
J: TRBJ1-4
V: TRBV5-8
length: 15
D: TRBD1

CDR3: CASSLAIPRGDQPQHF
DNA: TGTGCCAGCAGCTTAGCGATTCCCAGGGGAGATCAGCCCCAGCATTTT
size: NA
J: TRBJ1-5
V: TRBV7-2
length: 16
D: NA

CDR3: CASSLRGTSLSSSYNEQFF
DNA: TGTGCCAGCAGCCTTAGAGGGACTAGTCTTTCTAGCTCCTACAATGAGCAGTTCTTC
size: NA
J: TRBJ2-1
V: TRBV9
length: 19
D: TRBD2